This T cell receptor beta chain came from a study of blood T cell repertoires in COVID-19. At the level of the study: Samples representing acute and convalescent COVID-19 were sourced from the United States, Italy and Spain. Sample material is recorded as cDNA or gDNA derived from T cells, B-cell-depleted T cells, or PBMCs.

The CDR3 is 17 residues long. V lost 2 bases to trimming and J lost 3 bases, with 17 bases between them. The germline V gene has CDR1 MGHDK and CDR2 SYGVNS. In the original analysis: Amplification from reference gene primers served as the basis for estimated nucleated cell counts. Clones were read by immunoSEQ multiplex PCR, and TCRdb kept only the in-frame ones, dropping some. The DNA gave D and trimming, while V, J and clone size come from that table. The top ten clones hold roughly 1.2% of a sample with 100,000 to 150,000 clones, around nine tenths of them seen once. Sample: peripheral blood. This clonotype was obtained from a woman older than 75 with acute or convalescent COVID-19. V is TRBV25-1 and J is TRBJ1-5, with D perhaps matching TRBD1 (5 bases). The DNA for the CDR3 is TGTGCCAGCAGTGAAGGTGGGGCGACGGGCTTCAATCAGCCCCAGCATTTT. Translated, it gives CASSEGGATGFNQPQHF. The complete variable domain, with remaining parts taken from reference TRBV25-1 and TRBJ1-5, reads EADIYQTPRYLVIGTGKKITLECSQTMGHDKMYWYQQDPGMELHLIHYSYGVNSTEKGDLSSESTVSRIRTEHFPLTLESARPSHTSQYLCASSEGGATGFNQPQHFGDGTRLSIL.